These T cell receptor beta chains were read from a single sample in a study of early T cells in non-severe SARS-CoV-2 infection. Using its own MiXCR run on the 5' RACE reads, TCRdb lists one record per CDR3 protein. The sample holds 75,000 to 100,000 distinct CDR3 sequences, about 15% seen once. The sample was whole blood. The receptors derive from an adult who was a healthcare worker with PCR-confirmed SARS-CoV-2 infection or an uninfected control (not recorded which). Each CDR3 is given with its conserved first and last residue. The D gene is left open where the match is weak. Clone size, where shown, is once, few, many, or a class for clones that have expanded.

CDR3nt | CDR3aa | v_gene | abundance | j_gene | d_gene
TGCAGTGCTAGACCCCAGGGATGGGACACTGAAGCTTTCTTT | CSARPQGWDTEAFF | TRBV20-1 | NA | TRBJ1-1 | NA
TGTGCCAGCAGTCGGACAGAGCCCTACGAGCAGTACTTC | CASSRTEPYEQYF | TRBV11-2 | few | TRBJ2-7 | NA
TGTGCCAGCAGCCAAGATCTGGGGTACAACAGCCCGGGAGCTAACTATGGCTACACCTTC | CASSQDLGYNSPGANYGYTF | TRBV3-1 | few | TRBJ1-2 | NA
TGCAGTGCTAGAAGGACTAGCGGGACCGCAGATACGCAGTATTTT | CSARRTSGTADTQYF | TRBV20-1 | NA | TRBJ2-3 | TRBD2
TGTGCCAGCAGTGAAGCGCTACCGGGGGTTGAAGCTTTCTTT | CASSEALPGVEAFF | TRBV6-1 | NA | TRBJ1-1 | NA
TGTGCCAGCAGATCGGACAGGGGATTGAACACTGAAGCTTTCTTT | CASRSDRGLNTEAFF | TRBV6-5 | many | TRBJ1-1 | TRBD1
TGCGCCAGCGAAAGCGGGGCTATCACCGGGGAGCTGTTTTTT | CASESGAITGELFF | TRBV5-1 | NA | TRBJ2-2 | TRBD2
TGCAGTGCTCTACAGGGGGCGGGAGACTATGGCTACACCTTC | CSALQGAGDYGYTF | TRBV20-1 | NA | TRBJ1-2 | TRBD1
TGTGCCACGCGGAAAGACTATAGCAATCAGCCCCAGCATTTT | CATRKDYSNQPQHF | TRBV2 | NA | TRBJ1-5 | NA
TGTGCCAGCAGCCAACGTCAGGGGGCGAGGACCGGGGAGCTGTTTTTT | CASSQRQGARTGELFF | TRBV3-1 | NA | TRBJ2-2 | TRBD1
TGTGCCAGCAGTTCCCCTAGCGCCTACGAGCAGTACTTC | CASSSPSAYEQYF | TRBV12-3/TRBV12-4 | few | TRBJ2-7 | NA
TGTGCCAGTAGTATTTTCGCGGAAAACTATGGCTACACCTTC | CASSIFAENYGYTF | TRBV19 | NA | TRBJ1-2 | NA
TGTGCCAGCTCACCACCGTCCCGACTTTCCTACGAGCAGTACTTC | CASSPPSRLSYEQYF | TRBV18 | few | TRBJ2-7 | NA
TGTGCCAGCTATTCGGCCGGCGGGAGCGACTACAATGAGCAGTTCTTC | CASYSAGGSDYNEQFF | TRBV6-5 | few | TRBJ2-1 | TRBD2
TGTGCCAGCAGTTTAAGTACGAACACTGAAGCTTTCTTT | CASSLSTNTEAFF | TRBV28 | NA | TRBJ1-1 | NA
TGTGCCAGCAGACTCGACTTCTACAATGAGCAGTTCTTC | CASRLDFYNEQFF | TRBV4-2 | NA | TRBJ2-1 | NA
TGTGCCAGCAGTGCCTCCCGGACTTCGAGAGGCTACACCTTC | CASSASRTSRGYTF | TRBV2 | NA | TRBJ1-2 | NA
TGTGCCTCCCAACAGGGCGGGAACACTGAAGCTTTCTTT | CASQQGGNTEAFF | TRBV30 | few | TRBJ1-1 | NA
TGTGCCAGTGGCAGGGGGTTTCGGGACGAGCAGTACTTC | CASGRGFRDEQYF | TRBV19 | many | TRBJ2-7 | TRBD1
TGTGCCAGCAGCACGACAGGGTCCACCTACGAGCAGTACTTC | CASSTTGSTYEQYF | TRBV6-1 | NA | TRBJ2-7 | TRBD1
TGCGCCAGCAGCCTCAGGACAGTCGGCACTGAAGCTTTCTTT | CASSLRTVGTEAFF | TRBV4-1 | many | TRBJ1-1 | NA
TGTGCCACCAGCCCCCAGCCGGATTGGGTAACTAGCACCGGGGAGCTGTTTTTT | CATSPQPDWVTSTGELFF | TRBV15 | few | TRBJ2-2 | NA
TGTGCCAGCTCACTAGAGACAGGGTCTGCCACTGAAGCTTTCTTT | CASSLETGSATEAFF | TRBV18 | few | TRBJ1-1 | TRBD1
TGTGCCAACAGCCTTGGGGGCAGGGGCGGTGAGCAGTTCTTC | CANSLGGRGGEQFF | TRBV13 | NA | TRBJ2-1 | NA
TGCAGCGGGATCGGGACCGTTGGTGGCTACACCTTC | CSGIGTVGGYTF | TRBV29-1 | few | TRBJ1-2 | NA
TGTGCCATCAGTGAGTCGCTACAGGGAGTGGCTGAAGCTTTCTTT | CAISESLQGVAEAFF | TRBV10-3 | few | TRBJ1-1 | NA
TGCAGTGCTATTGAACTAGAGAGGGGGAATGAGCAGTTCTTC | CSAIELERGNEQFF | TRBV20-1 | few | TRBJ2-1 | NA
TGTGCCAGCAGCCCTGTTTCTTCCTACAATGAGCAGTTCTTC | CASSPVSSYNEQFF | TRBV12-3/TRBV12-4 | NA | TRBJ2-1 | NA
TGTGCCAGTAAAGGCCGCGGGAGTGGGACAGATACGCAGTATTTT | CASKGRGSGTDTQYF | TRBV2 | NA | TRBJ2-3 | TRBD2
TGTGCCAGCAGTTTTAGGGGGCCAGAGACCCAGTACTTC | CASSFRGPETQYF | TRBV6-2/TRBV6-3 | few | TRBJ2-5 | TRBD1
TGCAGTGCTAGAGATCGGGCTAGCGGGAGGTACAATGAGCAGTTCTTC | CSARDRASGRYNEQFF | TRBV20-1 | few | TRBJ2-1 | TRBD2
TGTGCCTGGAGTGAGGGGCGCGTATCTATGAACACTGAAGCTTTCTTT | CAWSEGRVSMNTEAFF | TRBV30 | NA | TRBJ1-1 | NA
TGCAGCGTTGAAAGAGGGATCAATGAGCAGTTCTTC | CSVERGINEQFF | TRBV29-1 | few | TRBJ2-1 | NA
TGTGCCAGCAGCTCCAGGAGAATGAACACTGAAGCTTTCTTT | CASSSRRMNTEAFF | TRBV11-2 | NA | TRBJ1-1 | NA
TGTGCCAGCAGTTACTCCGGCCCACCGGTCCCCCTCCACTTT | CASSYSGPPVPLHF | TRBV6-6 | few | TRBJ1-6 | NA
TGTGCCAGTAGTTCATACTCCTACGAGCAGTACTTC | CASSSYSYEQYF | TRBV19 | NA | TRBJ2-7 | NA
TGTGCCAGCAGGGTGGGAGTAACTAATGAAAAACTGTTTTTT | CASRVGVTNEKLFF | TRBV12-3/TRBV12-4 | many | TRBJ1-4 | NA
TGTGCCACCAGCAGAGATTTCGTGGGGCGCACTGAAGCTTTCTTT | CATSRDFVGRTEAFF | TRBV15 | NA | TRBJ1-1 | NA
TGTGCCAGCAGCGCGACTAGCGGGAGTTACAATGAGCAGTTCTTC | CASSATSGSYNEQFF | TRBV9 | NA | TRBJ2-1 | TRBD2
TGTGCCAGCAGCTTAGGTTTGGGGAACTATGGCTACACCTTC | CASSLGLGNYGYTF | TRBV7-6 | NA | TRBJ1-2 | NA
TGTGCCAGCTCACCAAGTCTAAGCAGGGGGATCTCCTACGAGCAGTACTTC | CASSPSLSRGISYEQYF | TRBV18 | NA | TRBJ2-7 | TRBD1
TGTGCCAGCAGTATAGATCCGGACAGGGGGAATGGTGTGGGTGAAGCTTTCTTT | CASSIDPDRGNGVGEAFF | TRBV9 | NA | TRBJ1-1 | TRBD1
TGCAGCGCTGGGACCTCCTACAATGAGCAGTTCTTC | CSAGTSYNEQFF | TRBV29-1 | few | TRBJ2-1 | NA
TGTGCCAGCAGGGGGGACAGCTACGAGCAGTACTTC | CASRGDSYEQYF | TRBV4-2 | NA | TRBJ2-7 | TRBD1
TGCAGCGTTGAATTGTTAAATGAGCAGTTCTTC | CSVELLNEQFF | TRBV29-1 | NA | TRBJ2-1 | NA
TGTGCCAGCAGCCAAGGTGGGGCGGTCGATGTTGGCTATGGCTACACCTTC | CASSQGGAVDVGYGYTF | TRBV14 | few | TRBJ1-2 | NA
TGCAGTGCTACCCCTTCGCAGGGTACGCAGTATTTT | CSATPSQGTQYF | TRBV20-1 | NA | TRBJ2-3 | NA
TGTGCCAGCAGTTTAAGGGGTGGAGAGGATCAGCCCCAGCATTTT | CASSLRGGEDQPQHF | TRBV28 | NA | TRBJ1-5 | NA
TGCGCCAGCAGTGAGTCAGGGACGACCTACGAGCAGTACTTC | CASSESGTTYEQYF | TRBV10-1 | NA | TRBJ2-7 | NA
TGTGCCAGCAGGCGGGGCGTTCATGCAACTAATGAAAAACTGTTTTTT | CASRRGVHATNEKLFF | TRBV6-5 | NA | TRBJ1-4 | NA
TGTGCCAGCAGCCAAGGTCGGCGGGACGGGGAGACCCAGTACTTC | CASSQGRRDGETQYF | TRBV14 | many | TRBJ2-5 | NA
TGTGCCAGCAGTCCGGGACAGGGAACATACGAGCAGTACTTC | CASSPGQGTYEQYF | TRBV27 | NA | TRBJ2-7 | TRBD1